The rows below give T cell receptor beta chains drawn from one sample of a study of regulatory T cells in long-lasting Graves disease. TCRdb passed the multiplex PCR reads through MiXCR, listing each CDR3 protein once. The data hold a few hundred thousand distinct CDR3 sequences, with about 17% observed a single time. The sample was also reused in another study, on T cells in Graves' hyperthyroidism and ophthalmopathy.

Sequenced material: peripheral blood mononuclear cells (PBMCs), taken at new diagnosis, from a patient treated with antithyroid drugs. These receptors were taken from a woman aged 18-29 years with Graves disease. Each CDR3 is given with its conserved first and last residue. The D gene is left open where the match is weak. Only some rows state a clone size, as once, few, many or a class for expanded clones.

V	size	D	J	CDR3	DNA
TRBV20-1	NA	TRBD1	TRBJ1-1	CSASAGGPVGAFF	TGCAGTGCTAGCGCAGGGGGCCCCGTTGGAGCTTTCTTT
TRBV7-9	many	NA	TRBJ2-7	CASSLVGGIYEQYF	TGTGCCAGCAGCTTAGTGGGCGGCATCTACGAGCAGTACTTC
TRBV20-1	few	TRBD1	TRBJ1-2	CSAIPGTEYGYTF	TGCAGTGCTATTCCCGGGACAGAGTATGGCTACACCTTC
TRBV11-2	many	TRBD2	TRBJ2-1	CASSFGGTSITNEQFF	TGTGCCAGCAGCTTTGGGGGGACTAGCATCACCAATGAGCAGTTCTTC
TRBV29-1	many	TRBD1	TRBJ2-3	CSVHRGTDTQYF	TGCAGCGTGCACAGGGGTACAGATACGCAGTATTTT
TRBV7-7	many	NA	TRBJ2-7	CASSMGLAYEQYF	TGTGCTAGCAGTATGGGGCTAGCTTACGAGCAGTACTTC
TRBV5-1	NA	TRBD2	TRBJ2-1	CASSNPGTRGNEQFF	TGCGCCAGCAGCAACCCCGGGACTAGGGGAAATGAGCAGTTCTTC
TRBV28	many	NA	TRBJ1-6	CASSSPGPLFHF	TGTGCCAGCAGTAGCCCGGGACCCCTTTTCCACTTT
TRBV28	NA	TRBD1	TRBJ2-7	CASLDTGGYEQYF	TGTGCCAGCCTCGACACAGGGGGCTACGAGCAGTACTTC
TRBV4-3	NA	TRBD2	TRBJ2-3	CASSQDIGTSGSWNTQYF	TGCGCCAGCAGCCAAGATATTGGGACTAGCGGGAGCTGGAATACGCAGTATTTT
TRBV11-2	many	NA	TRBJ2-7	CASSPKGGKSSYEQYF	TGTGCCAGCAGCCCCAAGGGGGGAAAGAGCTCCTACGAGCAGTACTTC
TRBV7-9	NA	NA	TRBJ2-3	CASSPPRVGTQYF	TGTGCCAGCAGCCCACCCCGGGTGGGCACGCAGTATTTT
TRBV6-5	many	NA	TRBJ1-1	CASSYEVTVNTEAFF	TGTGCCAGCAGCTACGAAGTAACGGTGAACACTGAAGCTTTCTTT
TRBV19	few	NA	TRBJ1-1	CASSIMGLNTEAFF	TGTGCCAGTAGTATTATGGGGTTGAACACTGAAGCTTTCTTT
TRBV6-2/TRBV6-3	many	NA	TRBJ2-3	CASSYSGPHHPQDTQYF	TGTGCCAGCAGTTACTCGGGGCCCCACCACCCACAAGATACGCAGTATTTT
TRBV20-1	many	TRBD2	TRBJ2-4	CSASSGIAKNIQYF	TGCAGTGCTAGTAGCGGGATAGCCAAAAACATTCAGTACTTC
TRBV20-1	few	NA	TRBJ2-7	CSAIGLTNTYEQYF	TGCAGTGCTATCGGGTTGACCAATACTTACGAGCAGTACTTC
TRBV11-2	NA	TRBD1	TRBJ2-1	CASSQGPQGSYNEQFF	TGCGCCAGCAGCCAAGGTCCACAGGGGTCCTACAATGAGCAGTTCTTC
TRBV3-1	many	TRBD2	TRBJ2-3	CASSQELAGTDTQYF	TGTGCCAGCAGCCAAGAACTAGCGGGAACAGATACGCAGTATTTT
TRBV11-1	many	NA	TRBJ2-7	CASSSLASYEQYF	TGTGCCAGCAGCTCCTTAGCCTCCTACGAGCAGTACTTC
TRBV7-9	NA	TRBD2	TRBJ2-1	CASSARSWTSGYNEQFF	TGTGCCAGCAGCGCCCGGTCCTGGACTAGCGGATACAATGAGCAGTTCTTC
TRBV20-1	NA	TRBD2	TRBJ2-7	CGARTSGLSYEQYF	TGCGGTGCACGGACTAGCGGGCTATCCTACGAGCAGTACTTC
TRBV20-1	few	NA	TRBJ2-7	CSARDPGASVYEQYF	TGCAGTGCTAGAGATCCCGGGGCTAGCGTCTACGAGCAGTACTTC
TRBV2	many	TRBD1	TRBJ2-2	CASKDREANTGELFF	TGTGCCAGCAAGGACAGGGAGGCGAACACCGGGGAGCTGTTTTTT
TRBV30	many	NA	TRBJ1-1	CAWSVGIGGEAFF	TGTGCCTGGAGTGTAGGAATCGGCGGAGAAGCTTTCTTT
TRBV12-3/TRBV12-4	many	TRBD1	TRBJ2-7	CASRTGGKAAPQYF	TGTGCCAGCAGAACAGGGGGCAAGGCAGCCCCGCAGTACTTC
TRBV12-3/TRBV12-4	NA	NA	TRBJ1-1	CASSQDRRAEAFF	TGTGCCAGCAGCCAAGATAGACGAGCCGAAGCTTTCTTT
TRBV6-5	few	TRBD2	TRBJ2-7	CASSYRGTSGPEGQYF	TGTGCCAGCAGTTACCGAGGGACTAGCGGGCCTGAGGGGCAGTACTTC
TRBV20-1	many	NA	TRBJ2-1	CSARGVDSNEQFF	TGCAGTGCTAGAGGAGTAGATAGCAATGAGCAGTTCTTC
TRBV19	few	TRBD1	TRBJ2-5	CASSMDRGQETQYF	TGTGCCAGTAGCATGGACAGGGGGCAAGAGACCCAGTACTTC
TRBV19	many	NA	TRBJ1-1	CASKPGNTEAFF	TGTGCCAGTAAGCCGGGGAACACTGAAGCTTTCTTT
TRBV6-5	NA	NA	TRBJ1-2	CASSYSGDGYTF	TGTGCCAGCAGTTACTCTGGAGATGGCTACACCTTC
TRBV4-2	NA	NA	TRBJ2-7	CASSQDRLGQGSHEQYF	TGTGCCAGCAGCCAAGATCGGTTGGGGCAGGGAAGTCACGAGCAGTACTTC
TRBV29-1	few	TRBD1	TRBJ1-3	CSVVFPGGGRGNTIYF	TGCAGCGTTGTTTTCCCAGGGGGCGGCCGTGGAAACACCATATATTTT
TRBV20-1	many	TRBD1	TRBJ1-2	CSARRQQGARYGYTF	TGCAGTGCTAGACGCCAACAGGGGGCAAGATATGGCTACACCTTC
TRBV4-1	NA	TRBD1	TRBJ2-7	CASSQSGQGGSEQYF	TGCGCCAGCAGCCAATCGGGACAGGGAGGTAGCGAGCAGTACTTC
TRBV5-1	few	NA	TRBJ2-5	CASAEGEETQYF	TGCGCCAGCGCAGAGGGTGAGGAGACCCAGTACTTC
TRBV20-1	NA	NA	TRBJ2-2	CSARGYSWGDTGELFF	TGCAGTGCTAGGGGCTACTCCTGGGGGGACACCGGGGAGCTGTTTTTT
TRBV3-1	few	TRBD1	TRBJ2-6	CASSQDRAWGSSGANVLTF	TGTGCCAGCAGCCAGGACAGGGCTTGGGGTAGCTCTGGGGCCAACGTCCTGACTTTC
TRBV6-2/TRBV6-3	NA	TRBD2	TRBJ2-1	CASSYSTSGGEQFF	TGTGCCAGCAGTTACTCCACTAGCGGGGGGGAGCAGTTCTTC
TRBV30	many	NA	TRBJ2-2	CAWSVRDPGELFF	TGTGCCTGGAGTGTACGTGATCCCGGGGAGCTGTTTTTT
TRBV20-1	many	TRBD2	TRBJ2-7	CSARELAGGPKDEQYF	TGCAGTGCTAGAGAACTAGCGGGAGGGCCTAAGGACGAGCAGTACTTC
TRBV6-1	many	NA	TRBJ2-7	CASSEALRDLGFAQTYEQYF	TGTGCCAGCAGTGAAGCGCTCCGGGATTTGGGCTTCGCGCAGACCTACGAGCAGTACTTC
TRBV11-2	NA	NA	TRBJ2-6	CASSLWAASGANVLTF	TGTGCCAGCAGCTTATGGGCGGCCTCTGGGGCCAACGTCCTGACTTTC
TRBV9	NA	NA	TRBJ2-7	CASSVEATPSYEQYF	TGTGCCAGCAGCGTAGAGGCTACTCCATCCTACGAGCAGTACTTC
TRBV11-3	many	NA	TRBJ2-3	CASSLEGVAGTDTQYF	TGTGCCAGCAGCTTAGAGGGGGTAGCGGGCACAGATACGCAGTATTTT
TRBV2	many	NA	TRBJ2-1	CASSDGPNRSYNEQFF	TGTGCCAGCAGTGATGGGCCGAACCGCTCCTACAATGAGCAGTTCTTC
TRBV6-2/TRBV6-3	many	NA	TRBJ1-1	CASSYSWVRGLNTEAFF	TGTGCCAGCAGTTACTCTTGGGTGCGGGGCCTAAACACTGAAGCTTTCTTT
TRBV27	many	NA	TRBJ2-7	CASSLYGGNSYEQYF	TGTGCCAGCAGTTTATACGGAGGGAACTCCTACGAGCAGTACTTC
TRBV6-1	many	TRBD1	TRBJ2-7	CATRRDRGTYEQYF	TGTGCCACCAGGCGGGACAGGGGAACCTACGAGCAGTACTTC
TRBV29-1	many	TRBD2	TRBJ2-7	CSVAPGTSGVWEQYF	TGCAGCGTCGCACCTGGGACTAGCGGAGTTTGGGAGCAGTACTTC
TRBV7-2	NA	NA	TRBJ2-7	CASSFFGGYYEQYF	TGTGCCAGCAGCTTCTTCGGAGGGTATTACGAGCAGTACTTC
TRBV11-1	NA	NA	TRBJ1-1	CASSLGPGRDTEDFF	TGTGCCAGCAGCTTAGGACCCGGGCGTGACACTGAAGATTTCTTT
TRBV30	many	NA	TRBJ1-1	CAWTLGGYTEAFF	TGTGCCTGGACCCTGGGTGGATACACTGAAGCTTTCTTT
TRBV27	many	NA	TRBJ2-1	CASSFSRDLYNEQFF	TGTGCCAGCAGTTTCTCGCGGGACCTCTACAATGAGCAGTTCTTC
TRBV20-1	many	NA	TRBJ2-7	CSARGQAGFSYEQYF	TGCAGTGCTAGAGGGCAAGCGGGTTTCTCCTACGAGCAGTACTTC
TRBV7-9	NA	NA	TRBJ2-5	CASSTGPGLETQYF	TGTGCCAGCAGCACCGGACCAGGGTTAGAGACCCAGTACTTC
TRBV11-2	NA	NA	TRBJ2-7	CASSLDWTF	TGTGCCAGCAGCTTAGATTGGACCTTC
TRBV29-1	NA	NA	TRBJ2-7	CSAEGAALEQYF	TGCAGCGCCGAGGGTGCGGCCCTCGAGCAGTACTTC